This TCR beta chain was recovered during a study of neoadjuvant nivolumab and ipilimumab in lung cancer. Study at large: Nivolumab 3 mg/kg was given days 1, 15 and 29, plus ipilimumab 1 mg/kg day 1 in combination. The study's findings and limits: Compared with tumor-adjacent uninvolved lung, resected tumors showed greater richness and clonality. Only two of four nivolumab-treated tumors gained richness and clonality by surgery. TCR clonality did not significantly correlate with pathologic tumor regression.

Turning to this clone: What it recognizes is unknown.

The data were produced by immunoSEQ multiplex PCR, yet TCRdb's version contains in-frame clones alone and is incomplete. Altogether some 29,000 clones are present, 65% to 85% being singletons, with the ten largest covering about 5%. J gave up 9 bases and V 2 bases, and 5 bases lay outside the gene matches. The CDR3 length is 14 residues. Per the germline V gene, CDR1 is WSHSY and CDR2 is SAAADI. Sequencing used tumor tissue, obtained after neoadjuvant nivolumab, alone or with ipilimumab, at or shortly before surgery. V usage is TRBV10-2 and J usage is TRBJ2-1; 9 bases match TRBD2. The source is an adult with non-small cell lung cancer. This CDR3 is CASSEAGGLSEQFF. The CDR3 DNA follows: TGCGCCAGCAGTGAGGCGGGAGGGTTAAGTGAGCAGTTCTTC.